The entry below describes one T cell receptor (beta chain). The antigen is unknown. This CDR3 is 15 amino acids long. The trim removed 3 bases at V and 4 bases at J, leaving 7 bases unmatched. CDR1 is PRHDT, CDR2 FYEKMQ, per germline (reference sequence). The data originate from a study of cytomegalovirus exposure and HLA in healthy donors. General observations from the study: One later analysis, an examination of the 120 or so validation repertoires, found that first-cohort TCR clusters tended to co-occur in them.

This table comes from immunoSEQ multiplex PCR, and its TCRdb copy is limited to in-frame clones, with some not included. The table includes roughly 100,000 clones, about nine tenths detected once. This chain connects TRBV13 to TRBJ2-7, with 9 positions matching TRBD1. This TCR came from a woman younger than 30 in good health and CMV-seropositive. The sequencing input was PBMCs. CDR3 sequence reads: CASSFGTGSLYEQYV. The CDR3 DNA is TGTGCCAGCAGCTTTGGGACAGGGAGTTTATACGAGCAGTACGTC.